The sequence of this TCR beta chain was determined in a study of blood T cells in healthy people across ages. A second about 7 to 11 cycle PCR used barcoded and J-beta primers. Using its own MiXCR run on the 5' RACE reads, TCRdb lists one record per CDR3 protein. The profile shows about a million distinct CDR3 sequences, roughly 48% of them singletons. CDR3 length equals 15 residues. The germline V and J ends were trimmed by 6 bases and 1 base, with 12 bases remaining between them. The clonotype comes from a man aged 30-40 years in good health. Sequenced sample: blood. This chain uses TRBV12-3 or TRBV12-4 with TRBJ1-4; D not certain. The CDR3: CASSVEGLTNEKLFF. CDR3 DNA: TGTGCCAGCAGCGTTGAGGGCTTAACTAATGAAAAACTGTTTTTT.